This is a list of T cell receptor beta chains from one sample in a study of graft-versus-host responses after intestinal transplantation. Libraries were prepared by immunoSEQ multiplex PCR; TCRdb keeps only in-frame clonotypes and omits some of them. Counted here are more than 90,000 clones, approximately 93% occurring once; the ten biggest clones make up around 1.2%. What these receptors recognize is not known. The specimen was unstimulated CD8+ T cells sorted from spleen or lymph node cells, collected before transplant. Receptor source: a human donor who was the organ donor for an intestinal transplant. Each CDR3 is given without its conserved first and last residue. Fields, in order: J gene, clone size, CDR3 length, V gene, CDR3 protein. Where a row states a size, it is once, few, many or the class of an expanded clone; other rows omit it.

>TRBJ2-1|-|14|TRBV4-3
ASSQGGGGIYNEQF
>TRBJ1-3|-|13|TRBV27
ASSPWTGSGNTIY
>TRBJ2-1|-|11|TRBV6-5
ASSPGQHNEQF
>TRBJ2-7|once|13|TRBV6-1
ASSELGGTSYEQY
>TRBJ2-1|-|10|TRBV7-8
ASSLLEDEQF
>TRBJ2-5|-|15|TRBV15
ATSKGDRGVWKETQY
>TRBJ2-3|-|14|TRBV2
ASSGGLAGGGDTQY
>TRBJ1-1|-|11|TRBV30
AWDVGGNTEAF
>TRBJ2-7|-|13|TRBV15
ATSRDMGDTYEQY
>TRBJ2-1|-|9|TRBV27
ASSLNNEQF
>TRBJ1-5|-|10|TRBV28
ASSGLYQPQH
>TRBJ2-5|-|12|TRBV27
ASSLLRDLETQY
>TRBJ1-4|-|13|TRBV4-3
ASSQVGGNGEKLF
>TRBJ2-1|-|13|TRBV2
ASGVAGGTYNEQF
>TRBJ2-1|-|12|TRBV27
ASSLAGMGNEQF